This record concerns one T cell receptor beta chain sequence. What it binds is not known. This CDR3 is built from 17 residues. The V segment lost 2 bases and the J segment 2 bases; nucleotides outside the gene matches: 12. The germline V gene encodes CDR1 GTSNPN and CDR2 SVGIG (reference sequence). The record originates from a study of Ad26.COV2.S vaccination and SARS-CoV-2 variants. Study summary: Intramuscular Ad26.COV2.S at 5x10^10 or 1x10^11 viral particles.

Treatment: about 20 received Ad26.COV2.S at low or high dose, single or two shots; several received placebo; per-sample allocation not given. The samples date from day 63 after the first vaccine or placebo injection. Study findings and constraints: Spike-specific TCR breadth in vaccine recipients exceeded that seen in placebo recipients.

Data came from immunoSEQ multiplex PCR; TCRdb stores just in-frame clones and leaves some out. The data contain fewer than 400,000 clones, 75% to 90% of them seen just once; the ten biggest clones take up about 5.4%. This sequence was found in a person aged 18-65 years who received the Ad26.COV2.S COVID-19 vaccine or a placebo. This material consisted of peripheral blood, taken in a trial of Ad26.COV2.S vaccine versus placebo. The rearrangement joins TRBV30 to TRBJ2-1; 7 positions agree with TRBD2. DNA of the CDR3: TGTGCCTGGAGTCCGGGAGGCATGGTGGAGGCCTACAATGAGCAGTTCTTC. This codes for CAWSPGGMVEAYNEQFF. Looking up the rest from reference TRBV30 and TRBJ2-1 gives the full variable domain: SQTIHQWPATLVQPVGSPLSLECTVEGTSNPNLYWYRQAAGRGLQLLFYSVGIGQISSEVPQNLSASRPQDRQFILSSKKLLLSDSGFYLCAWSPGGMVEAYNEQFFGPGTRLTVL.